Listed here are 19 T cell receptor beta chains from one sample, sequenced in a study of CD8 T cells in Susac syndrome. A quantity of about 0.5 to 1 ug RNA underwent reverse transcription using random hexamers. TCRdb processed the immunoSEQ multiplex PCR reads anew with MiXCR; each CDR3 protein has one entry. The sample has some 190,000 distinct CDR3 sequences; approximately 95% are singletons. The material sequenced was CD4+ T cells from PBMCs. The origin of the receptors is a human donor in good health.

The V and J genes are TRBV6-5 and TRBJ1-2, with no clear D. V lost 4 bases, J lost 1 base, and 7 bases lay in between. The CDR3 contains 13 residues. CDR1 and CDR2 from the germline V gene are MNHEY and SVGAGI. This CDR3 reads CASSSVFNYGYTF. CDR3 DNA: TGTGCCAGCAGTTCAGTGTTTAACTATGGCTACACCTTC.

The CDR3 is CSVEGGALGLATDTQYF. The CDR3 coding sequence is TGCAGCGTTGAAGGCGGGGCGCTCGGACTGGCCACAGATACGCAGTATTTT. The chain joins TRBV29-1 to TRBJ2-3, with D perhaps matching TRBD2 (6 bases). Trimming left V 1 base short and J 2 bases short, with 19 bases between. Germline CDR1 SQVTM, CDR2 ANQGSEA. The CDR3 spans 17 residues.

The chain joins TRBV29-1 to TRBJ2-1; D is undetermined. CDR1 SQVTM and CDR2 ANQGSEA come from the germline V gene. The CDR3 loop spans 12 amino acids. Trimming pared 2 bases from V and 12 bases from J, leaving 14 bases between. As DNA, the CDR3 is TGCAGCGTTGAATGGGTATTCGCTGTGCAGTTCTTC. Translation: CSVEWVFAVQFF.

This chain links TRBV28 with TRBJ1-5; D unresolved. Germline CDR1 and CDR2: MDHEN and SYDVKM. The CDR3 runs to 12 residues. The V end was cut by 10 bases, the J end by 4 bases, with 11 bases between. CDR3 sequence reads: CAISDGNQPQHF. Here the CDR3 DNA reads TGTGCCATCTCGGACGGTAATCAGCCCCAGCATTTT.

The chain is built from TRBV6-2 or TRBV6-3 and TRBJ1-5; unclear D gene. CDR3 length: 13 residues. V was pared by 7 bases and J by 6 bases, with 13 bases between. The germline V gene encodes CDR1 MNHEY and CDR2 SVGEGT. The CDR3 sequence: CASTGFDGQPQHF. CDR3 DNA sequence: TGTGCCAGCACCGGTTTTGATGGTCAGCCCCAGCATTTT.

The chain couples TRBV15 to TRBJ2-3, with D perhaps assigned TRBD1 or TRBD2 (5 bases each). V gave up 0 bases and J gave up 2 bases, with 9 bases separating them. The CDR3 is 15 amino acids. In germline, CDR1 is LNHNV, CDR2 YYDKDF (reference sequence). The CDR3 sequence is CATSRDGGDTDTQYF. The CDR3 nucleotides are TGTGCCACCAGCAGAGATGGGGGAGACACAGATACGCAGTATTTT.

The rearrangement joins TRBV4-3 to TRBJ2-5; the D gene could be TRBD1 or TRBD2 (5 bases each). Trimming took off 2 bases at V and 2 bases at J, with 21 bases between the two ends. The CDR3 loop spans 18 amino acids. Germline V gene lookup returns CDR1 LGHNA and CDR2 YSLEER. CDR3 in DNA: TGCGCCAGCAGCCAACTACCCAGGGTATTTGGACTTCAAGAGACCCAGTACTTC. Translating gives CASSQLPRVFGLQETQYF.

The chain couples TRBV29-1 to TRBJ2-1; D unresolved. Trimming took off 4 bases at V and 13 bases at J, with 11 bases between the two ends. The CDR3 extends over 10 amino acids. Looked up from germline, CDR1 is SQVTM and CDR2 is ANQGSEA. The CDR3 coding sequence is TGCAGCGTTGGATGGGAAGTACAGTTCTTC. Encoded protein: CSVGWEVQFF.

The chain has TRBV3-1 and TRBJ2-7; D is undetermined. V lost 1 base to trimming and J lost 0 bases, with 7 bases between them. CDR1 LGHDT and CDR2 YNNKEL come from the germline V gene (reference sequence). This CDR3 is 14 amino acids long. The CDR3 DNA reads TGTGCCAGCAGCCAAGCTGGGTTCTCCTACGAGCAGTACTTC. Translating gives CASSQAGFSYEQYF.

This clonotype was observed a few times. The V and J genes are TRBV30 and TRBJ2-1; D call uncertain. Germline V lookup: CDR1 GTSNPN, CDR2 SVGIG (reference sequence). The CDR3 is 12 residues long. The V and J ends lost 4 bases and 3 bases respectively, with 7 bases between them. CDR3 nucleotide sequence: TGTGCCTGGACCCCTAACTACAATGAGCAGTTCTTC. As protein: CAWTPNYNEQFF.

The J gene is TRBJ1-5, the V gene TRBV27, with D uncertain. The CDR3 loop spans 12 amino acids. Germline V CDR1 and CDR2: MNHEY, SMNVEV (reference sequence). Trimming pared 6 bases from V and 4 bases from J, leaving 7 bases between. As DNA, the CDR3 is TGTGCCAGCAGGGCAGCTAATCAGCCCCAGCATTTT. Translated, it gives CASRAANQPQHF.

V usage is TRBV6-5 and J usage is TRBJ1-2, with D uncertain. This CDR3 spans 11 amino acids. Trimming pared 6 bases from V and 3 bases from J, leaving 5 bases between. Looked up from germline, CDR1 is MNHEY and CDR2 is SVGAGI. The CDR3 DNA is TGTGCCAGCAGCGGTGACTATGGCTACACCTTC. This codes for CASSGDYGYTF.

This clonotype occurred once. The gene calls are TRBV5-1 and TRBJ2-5, with D hard to call. Germline V gene lookup returns CDR1 SGHRS and CDR2 YFSETQ. Between the trimmed V and J ends, which lost 4 bases and 4 bases, there was a span of 11 bases. The CDR3 is made up of 13 amino acids. CDR3 region: CASSIGPAETQYF. The CDR3 nucleotides are TGCGCCAGCAGCATTGGCCCGGCAGAGACCCAGTACTTC. Filled out from reference TRBV5-1 and TRBJ2-5, the complete variable domain reads KAGVTQTPRYLIKTRGQQVTLSCSPISGHRSVSWYQQTPGQGLQFLFEYFSETQRNKGNFPGRFSGRQFSNSRSEMNVSTLELGDSALYLCASSIGPAETQYFGPGTRLLVL.

The V call is TRBV29-1, the J call TRBJ1-3, with D tentatively TRBD1 (6 bases). The CDR3 extends over 15 amino acids. V shed 6 bases and J shed 2 bases, with 17 bases lying between them. Germline V gives CDR1 SQVTM, CDR2 ANQGSEA. CDR3 sequence: CSVLGTSETGNTIYF. The DNA of the CDR3 is TGCAGCGTCCTAGGGACATCGGAAACTGGAAACACCATATATTTT.

The V call is TRBV20-1, the J call TRBJ2-1; the match to TRBD2 covers 7 bases. The V gene's germline CDR1 is DFQATT and CDR2 SNEGSKA (reference sequence). Trimming cost V 3 bases and J 0 bases; bases outside gene matches: 5. This CDR3 is built from 15 residues. Here the CDR3 DNA reads TGCAGTGCTAGCCGGGAGGCCAGCTCCTACAATGAGCAGTTCTTC. It translates to CSASREASSYNEQFF.

J is TRBJ2-2 and V is TRBV7-8; 7 bases map to TRBD1. CDR3 size: 16 residues. Per the germline V gene, CDR1 is SGHVS and CDR2 is FQNEAQ. J was trimmed by 4 bases and V by 5 bases; bases with no gene match: 10. The CDR3 nucleotides are TGTGCCAGCAGCCTCCGACAGGGTAGTGTCACCGGGGAGCTGTTTTTT. Translated, it gives CASSLRQGSVTGELFF.

The rearrangement links TRBV2 to TRBJ2-3; tentative D call: TRBD2 (6 bases). Germline CDR1 is SNHLY and CDR2 is FYNNEI. V lost 3 bases to trimming and J lost 6 bases, with 16 bases between them. The CDR3 consists of 15 residues. For the CDR3, the DNA is TGTGCCAGCAGTGATCCGGGACTGCCGGAGGATACGCAGTATTTT. This translates into CASSDPGLPEDTQYF.

The rearrangement links TRBV4-2 to TRBJ2-2; TRBD2 matches at 7 bases. Germline V gene data show CDR1 as LGHNA and CDR2 as YNFKEQ. This CDR3 is built from 16 residues. Trimming at V came to 3 bases and at J to 3 bases, leaving 7 bases not matched to a gene. The CDR3 DNA reads as TGTGCCAGCAGCCAGAGACTAGCTCGGGACACCGGGGAGCTGTTTTTT. Encoded protein: CASSQRLARDTGELFF.

The chain is built from TRBV7-2 and TRBJ2-7; possible D gene TRBD2, 6 bases. The CDR3 is 15 residues long. Germline loops: CDR1 SGHTA, CDR2 FQGNSA. Trimming removed 1 base from V and 4 bases from J, with 14 bases in between. The CDR3 nucleotides read TGTGCCAGCAGCTTAGAGGGAGGTATAGGTTACGAGCAGTACTTC. This gives the protein CASSLEGGIGYEQYF. Supplemented by reference TRBV7-2 and TRBJ2-7, the full variable domain reads GAGVSQSPSNKVTEKGKDVELRCDPISGHTALYWYRQSLGQGLEFLIYFQGNSAPDKSGLPSDRFSAERTGGSVSTLTIQRTQQEDSAVYLCASSLEGGIGYEQYFGPGTRLTVT.